These 21 T cell receptor beta chains came from one sample sequenced in a study of blood T cell repertoires in COVID-19. Assay used: immunoSEQ multiplex PCR; TCRdb lists only in-frame clones, some missing. The repertoire consists of a few hundred thousand clones, with around nine tenths occurring once and the leading ten covering roughly 9.4%. Input material: PBMCs or T cells enriched from blood (not recorded which). These receptors originate from a woman aged 45 to 65 who had recovered from COVID-19.

This rearrangement joins TRBV28 to TRBJ1-3; 10 nucleotides match TRBD1. V dropped 5 bases and J dropped 4; count of bases not matched to a gene: 5. The CDR3 contains 15 residues. Germline CDR1 is MDHEN and CDR2 is SYDVKM. The CDR3 nucleotides are TGTGCCAGCAGTCGACAGGGGGCGCAGGGAAACACCATATATTTT. It is translated as CASSRQGAQGNTIYF.

A few counts support this clone. This chain uses TRBV3-1 (or the pseudogene TRBV3-2) with TRBJ2-2; tentatively, D is TRBD2 (5 bases). Germline lookup yields CDR1 LGHDT and CDR2 YNNKEL (reference sequence). The CDR3 loop spans 15 amino acids. V lost 3 bases and J 1 base, leaving 9 bases between the germline ends. In DNA, the CDR3 is TGTGCCAGCAGCCAGGCCGGACTGAACACCGGGGAGCTGTTTTTT. This gives the protein CASSQAGLNTGELFF.

V is TRBV7-9 and J is TRBJ1-1; 7 nucleotides line up with TRBD1. Germline values: CDR1 SEHNR, CDR2 FQNEAQ (reference sequence). J lost 3 bases, V lost 5 bases, and 9 bases had no gene match. The CDR3 has 15 amino acids. CDR3 sequence reads: CASSPPGTDHTEAFF. CDR3 DNA: TGTGCCAGCAGCCCCCCGGGGACAGACCACACTGAAGCTTTCTTT.

The V gene is TRBV30, the J gene TRBJ1-2; TRBD1 aligns across 7 bases. V gave up 1 base and J gave up 7 bases; unmatched junction bases: 9. The germline CDR1 and CDR2 sequences are GTSNPN and SVGIG (reference sequence). The CDR3 runs 14 residues. The CDR3 spells CAWSAGRGSAGYTF. The CDR3 nucleotides are TGTGCCTGGAGTGCGGGCAGGGGGTCGGCTGGCTACACCTTC.

The chain is built from TRBV12-3 or TRBV12-4 and TRBJ2-2; tentative D call: TRBD1 (5 bases). The ends were cut back, 7 bases at V and 6 bases at J, with 9 bases in the middle. There are 12 residues in the CDR3. The CDR3 spells CASNRYPGELFF. The CDR3 region has the DNA TGTGCCAGCAACAGGTACCCCGGGGAGCTGTTTTTT.

The sample holds a few counts of this clone. This chain connects TRBV12-5 to TRBJ2-5, with D possibly TRBD1 on 6 matching bases. CDR1 is LGHNT and CDR2 is FRNRAP in the germline V gene. The CDR3 loop spans 16 amino acids. V gave up 4 bases and J gave up 7 bases, with 22 bases separating them. Written as DNA, the CDR3 is TGTGCTAGTGGTTGGACGACAGGATCCGCCATGGGGACCCAGTACTTC. Amino acids: CASGWTTGSAMGTQYF.

The chain employs TRBV24-1 and TRBJ1-2; D is unclear. The germline CDR1 and CDR2 sequences are KGHDR and SFDVKD. This CDR3 has 18 amino acids. V shed 6 bases and J shed 2 bases, with 24 bases lying between them. For the CDR3, the DNA is TGTGCCACCAGTCTTGAGTGTGGGCCCAGGATGGCCAACTATGGCTACACCTTC. Translating gives CATSLECGPRMANYGYTF.

V is TRBV6-1 and J is TRBJ2-1, with 11 bases lining up with TRBD2. V lost 2 bases and J lost 10; bases outside the gene matches: 7. Germline values: CDR1 MNHNS, CDR2 SASEGT. CDR3 length equals 15 residues. The CDR3 is CASSEYSGGAGEQFF. The CDR3 nucleotides are TGTGCCAGCAGTGAATATAGCGGGGGGGCGGGGGAGCAGTTCTTC.

This clone showed up just a few times. The chain links TRBV4-2 to TRBJ1-3; D not resolved. The CDR3 extends over 15 amino acids. Germline V gene sequence: CDR1 LGHNA, CDR2 YNFKEQ. The germline V and J ends were trimmed by 2 bases and 0 bases, with 8 bases remaining between them. Here the CDR3 reads CASSQLGSSGNTIYF. In DNA, the CDR3 is TGTGCCAGCAGCCAATTGGGGAGCTCTGGAAACACCATATATTTT.

The chain employs TRBV18 and TRBJ1-1; 7 bases align to TRBD1. There are 18 residues in the CDR3. Trimming took 0 bases from V and 1 from J; bases not matched to a gene: 11. CDR1 is KGHSH, CDR2 LQKENI, per germline. The CDR3 bases are TGTGCCAGCTCACCACCTTATGGAACAGGGACAGCGAACACTGAAGCTTTCTTT. Amino acids: CASSPPYGTGTANTEAFF.

The chain is built from TRBV7-6 and TRBJ1-1; a weak D match, TRBD1 (5 bases). Trimming removed 5 bases from V and 0 bases from J, with 13 bases in between. The CDR3 loop spans 15 amino acids. The V gene's germline CDR1 is SGHVS and CDR2 FNYEAQ. The CDR3 nucleotides read TGTGCCAGCAGCCCTTCAGGGATTTTGAACACTGAAGCTTTCTTT. It yields the protein CASSPSGILNTEAFF.

The chain has TRBV19 and TRBJ1-2, with unresolved D. This CDR3 is 17 amino acids long. Germline V lookup: CDR1 LNHDA, CDR2 SQIVND (reference sequence). V was pared by 2 bases and J by 2 bases, with 18 bases between. CDR3 in amino acids: CASSISVAGPTNYGYTF. The CDR3 DNA is TGTGCCAGTAGTATATCCGTGGCAGGCCCCACCAACTATGGCTACACCTTC.

About this clone: The sample holds other DNA sequences that translate to the same CDR3. This chain connects TRBV12-3 or TRBV12-4 to TRBJ2-7, with a possible D match to TRBD2 (7 bases). V lost 1 base to trimming and J lost 6 bases, with 10 bases between them. This CDR3 is 13 amino acids long. CDR3 bases: TGTGCCAGCAGTTTAGGGGGGGGCGGCGAGCAGTACTTC. Its translation: CASSLGGGGEQYF.

The V call is TRBV3-1 (or the pseudogene TRBV3-2), the J call TRBJ2-1, with 8 bases lining up with TRBD1. The CDR3 is made up of 16 amino acids. The V gene's germline CDR1 is LGHDT and CDR2 YNNKEL (reference sequence). V was pared by 3 bases and J by 3 bases, with 7 bases of the junction left unmatched. The CDR3: CASSHLRGQVYNEQFF. CDR3 DNA: TGTGCCAGCAGCCATCTCCGGGGACAGGTCTACAATGAGCAGTTCTTC.

V gene TRBV7-2 combines with J gene TRBJ2-7; TRBD1 matches at 8 bases. From germline, CDR1 is SGHTA and CDR2 FQGNSA. The junction had 14 bases not matched to a gene; V was cut back by 5 bases and J by 2 bases. The CDR3 runs to 17 residues. The CDR3 here is CASSPRTGNWGPYEQYF. DNA for the CDR3: TGTGCCAGCAGCCCCCGGACAGGGAATTGGGGCCCCTACGAGCAGTACTTC. The full variable domain, its missing parts supplied by reference TRBV7-2 and TRBJ2-7, is GAGVSQSPSNKVTEKGKDVELRCDPISGHTALYWYRQSLGQGLEFLIYFQGNSAPDKSGLPSDRFSAERTGGSVSTLTIQRTQQEDSAVYLCASSPRTGNWGPYEQYFGPGTRLTVT.

As DNA, the CDR3 is TGTGCCAGCAGCGCCCAACCGGACTTTCCCTTCTACAATGAGCAGTTCTTC. This gives the protein CASSAQPDFPFYNEQFF. The chain has TRBV9 and TRBJ2-1; tentatively, D is TRBD2 (5 bases). CDR1 and CDR2 from the germline V gene are SGDLS and YYNGEE. The CDR3 covers 17 residues. V gave up 3 bases and J gave up 3 bases, with 19 bases separating them.

The chain carries TRBV3-1 (or the pseudogene TRBV3-2) and TRBJ1-2; D gene ambiguous. The CDR3 extends over 13 amino acids. V lost 2 bases and J 4 bases, leaving 8 bases between the germline ends. The germline V gene encodes CDR1 LGHDT and CDR2 YNNKEL (reference sequence). In DNA, the CDR3 is TGTGCCAGCAGCCAATCAGAAACCTATGGCTACACCTTC. Its translation is CASSQSETYGYTF.

The chain combines TRBV3-1 (or the pseudogene TRBV3-2) with TRBJ1-2; 7 nucleotides agree with TRBD1. V dropped 2 bases and J dropped 7; count of bases not matched to a gene: 4. Germline V gives CDR1 LGHDT, CDR2 YNNKEL (reference sequence). The CDR3 contains 13 residues. The CDR3 loop is CASSQPGGGGYTF. The CDR3 nucleotides read TGTGCCAGCAGCCAACCAGGGGGTGGTGGCTACACCTTC.

The DNA for the CDR3 is TGTGCCAGCAGCCTCCCTGCAGGACAGGGGACCTCCTACAATGAGCAGTTCTTC. Protein sequence: CASSLPAGQGTSYNEQFF. The chain carries TRBV7-8 and TRBJ2-1; 9 nucleotides match TRBD1. The CDR3 has 18 residues. V lost 5 bases, J lost 0 bases, and 11 bases stayed unmatched. Germline V lookup: CDR1 SGHVS, CDR2 FQNEAQ.

This sequence joins TRBV19 and TRBJ2-7, with 10 bases identical to TRBD1. Germline V gene sequence: CDR1 LNHDA, CDR2 SQIVND (reference sequence). V lost 9 bases, J lost 0 bases, and 11 bases stayed unmatched. The CDR3 consists of 16 residues. The CDR3 loop is CARDGPGQGSSYEQYF. The CDR3 nucleotides read TGTGCCAGAGATGGACCGGGACAGGGGAGCTCCTACGAGCAGTACTTC.

The chain carries TRBV30 and TRBJ2-3, with a possible D match to TRBD2 (6 bases). The ends were cut back, 2 bases at V and 1 base at J, with 16 bases in the middle. This CDR3 contains 16 residues. CDR1 and CDR2 (germline): GTSNPN, SVGIG (reference sequence). CDR3 DNA: TGTGCCTGGAGTCCAAAGACTAGTGGTGGCACAGATACGCAGTATTTT. Amino acid sequence: CAWSPKTSGGTDTQYF.